The rows below give T cell receptor beta chains drawn from one sample of a study of cytomegalovirus exposure and HLA in healthy donors. Profiled with immunoSEQ multiplex PCR; TCRdb holds only in-frame clones, not every one. Of approximately 170,000 clones detected, over 70% appear once; the ten largest clones hold around 7%. Sequenced: PBMCs. Every receptor here comes from a woman between 40 and 50 years old in good health and CMV-seropositive. The conserved cysteine and the conserved F or W are not part of the CDR3 here.

v_call cdr3_aa
TRBV7-9 SSSLEPNTEAF
TRBV5-5 ASSGAGGTDTQY
TRBV2 ASRFGGDEKLF
TRBV19 ASSITPGRGETQY
TRBV4-2 ASSQKEAGGFGYT
TRBV30 AWSVRVAFGTDTQY
TRBV5-4 ASSFEGRPEAF
TRBV7-9 ASSSFYEQY
TRBV6-1 ASSERWGRVTDTQY
TRBV6-1 ASRGSLSEAF
TRBV5-4 ASSQQVPGQGGNTEAF
TRBV20-1 SAGDRLEQY
TRBV5-1 ASSHGQGASGNTIY
TRBV9 ASSWGLAGANGNTGELF
TRBV7-9 ASDDRIDYGYT
TRBV5-1 ASSPTRDTQY
TRBV6-1 ASQVDRGSTDTQY
TRBV5-1 ASSPGDREFSPPH
TRBV5-4 ASGDRDRGRFGGYT
TRBV7-5 ARSGGGWTSTDTQY
TRBV29-1 SVDTGKNEQF
TRBV6-1 ASRSGSGGNEQF
TRBV19 ASSMGLAGTSSYNEQF
TRBV19 ASNSWGRANQPQH
TRBV7-9 ASSFGTYNEQF
TRBV27 ASSFLAGGQNTQY
TRBV30 ACAQGAGGYT
TRBV20-1 SADNGYT
TRBV27 ASSLTAAYEQY
TRBV30 AWSQEGNYGYT
TRBV2 ASTAGGANSYEQY